These 16 T cell receptor beta chains originate from one sample sequenced in a study of regulatory T cells in long-lasting Graves disease. Time point given: newly diagnosed GD, antithyroid drugs for less than 3 months. PBMC RNA served as the TCR library source. Arm-PCR of CDR3 regions and iRepertoire HTBI primers were used to build TCR beta libraries. TCRdb analysed the multiplex PCR reads with MiXCR anew, one entry per CDR3 protein. Of around 400,000 distinct CDR3 sequences listed, roughly a sixth are singletons. The starting material was peripheral blood mononuclear cells (PBMCs), obtained at new diagnosis, from a patient treated with antithyroid drugs. The receptor source for this set is a female donor with Graves disease.

This clonotype was detected many times. V and J are TRBV2 and TRBJ1-6; D unclear. The germline V gene has CDR1 SNHLY and CDR2 FYNNEI. V gave up 4 bases and J gave up 8 bases, with 9 bases separating them. The CDR3 totals 13 residues. CDR3 bases: TGTGCCAGCAGTGGCTACGGGGATTCACCCCTCCACTTT. It codes for CASSGYGDSPLHF.

This clonotype was observed a handful of times. The CDR3: CASSQEASGSLGYEQFF. The CDR3 region has the DNA TGTGCCAGCAGCCAAGAGGCGTCGGGAAGCTTAGGGTATGAGCAGTTCTTC. V is TRBV4-2 and J is TRBJ2-1, with TRBD2 as a possible D gene (5 bases). V was cut by 0 bases and J by 8 bases, with 20 bases left in between. Germline V CDR1 and CDR2: LGHNA, YNFKEQ. This CDR3 contains 17 residues.

This clonotype was detected many times. V is TRBV5-5 and J is TRBJ1-2; possibly TRBD1 for D (6 bases). The CDR3 is made up of 13 amino acids. Per germline, CDR1 SGHKS and CDR2 YYEKEE (reference sequence). V lost 3 bases and J lost 6, with 12 bases in between. CDR3 bases: TGTGCCAGCAGCTACCCAGGGGCGGATGGCTACACCTTC. It codes for CASSYPGADGYTF.

V gene TRBV11-2 combines with J gene TRBJ2-7; D is unresolved. Germline V gene sequence: CDR1 SGHAT, CDR2 FQNNGV. V was clipped by 0 bases and J by 6 bases, with 15 bases between them. This CDR3 is 15 amino acids long. CDR3 region: CASSLDPRPLGEQYF. The CDR3 DNA sequence: TGTGCCAGCAGCTTAGATCCCAGACCCCTCGGCGAGCAGTACTTC.

This clonotype was counted ten times or more. The chain uses TRBV28 and TRBJ1-4; D is uncertain. Germline assignment: CDR1 MDHEN and CDR2 SYDVKM. This CDR3 region has 15 residues. V dropped 4 bases and J dropped 0 bases, with 9 bases sitting between them. CDR3 in DNA: TGTGCCAGCAGTTCCAGGTCGACAACTAATGAAAAACTGTTTTTT. Translated, it gives CASSSRSTTNEKLFF.

This chain connects TRBV6-2 or TRBV6-3 to TRBJ2-7; 9 positions match TRBD2. This CDR3 spans 17 amino acids. The ends lost 7 bases at V and 3 bases at J; junction bases unmatched: 16. Germline V CDR1 and CDR2: MNHEY, SVGEGT. This chain's CDR3 is CASTLNRGSGGFYEQYF. The CDR3 bases are TGTGCCAGCACCCTCAACCGGGGTAGCGGGGGATTCTACGAGCAGTACTTC.

The chain couples TRBV12-3 or TRBV12-4 to TRBJ2-1, with TRBD2 matching 7 bases. The CDR3 spans 15 residues. J was trimmed by 7 bases and V by 4 bases; bases with no gene match: 10. CDR3 in DNA: TGTGCCAGCAGTTCATCCACGGACGGGAGGAATGAGCAGTTCTTC. Amino acids: CASSSSTDGRNEQFF.

V and J are TRBV9 and TRBJ2-2; D unclear. The CDR3 runs to 15 residues. Germline V gene sequence: CDR1 SGDLS, CDR2 YYNGEE. V was trimmed by 3 bases and J by 0 bases, leaving 9 bases between them. The DNA of the CDR3 is TGTGCCAGCAGCGATAGGCGCTCGAACACCGGGGAGCTGTTTTTT. As protein: CASSDRRSNTGELFF.

The V call is TRBV6-1, the J call TRBJ1-5; no firm D call. Deletions cut 1 base from V and 6 bases from J, with 7 bases between. Germline CDR1 and CDR2: MNHNS and SASEGT. CDR3 length: 13 residues. Here the CDR3 reads CASSEGIIQPQHF. CDR3 coding DNA: TGTGCCAGCAGTGAAGGGATCATTCAGCCCCAGCATTTT.

In this sample, this clonotype turned up once. The chain has TRBV5-4 and TRBJ1-1; perhaps TRBD1 as D (5 bases). The CDR3 contains 15 residues. V lost 0 bases, J lost 1 base, and 10 bases lay in between. From germline, CDR1 is SGHNT and CDR2 YYREEE (reference sequence). The CDR3 sequence is CASSLGGGGNTEAFF. CDR3 DNA: TGTGCCAGCAGCTTGGGGGGCGGAGGGAACACTGAAGCTTTCTTT.

This clonotype was observed at least ten times. The chain joins TRBV6-2 or TRBV6-3 to TRBJ1-2, with D perhaps TRBD1 (6 bases). V lost 7 bases, J lost 4 bases, and 22 bases lay in between. This CDR3 is built from 16 residues. Germline CDR1 and CDR2: MNHEY and SVGEGT. CDR3: CASNRGTHTAFYGYTF. CDR3 nucleotide sequence: TGTGCCAGCAACCGCGGGACACACACCGCCTTCTATGGCTACACCTTC.

The sample holds a few counts of this clonotype. This sequence joins TRBV19 and TRBJ1-5; 10 bases are shared with TRBD1. CDR1 LNHDA and CDR2 SQIVND come from the germline V gene (reference sequence). The length of the CDR3 is 15 residues. J gave up 3 bases and V 8 bases, and 7 bases lay outside the gene matches. CDR3 DNA: TGTGCCAGTGGGGGACAGGGGTACCTCAATCAGCCCCAGCATTTT. Protein product: CASGGQGYLNQPQHF.

This chain links TRBV4-1 with TRBJ1-1, with no clear D. The CDR3 covers 14 residues. Germline V gene data show CDR1 as MGHRA and CDR2 as YSYEKL. The V gene lost 5 bases and the J gene lost 1 base, with 11 bases spanning the gap. This CDR3 is CASSATKANTEAFF. The CDR3 nucleotides are TGCGCCAGCAGCGCCACAAAAGCGAACACTGAAGCTTTCTTT.

This clonotype came up many times. V usage is TRBV30 and J usage is TRBJ1-1, with TRBD1 as a possible D gene (6 bases). This CDR3 comprises 15 residues. V was trimmed by 2 bases and J by 1 base, leaving 14 bases between them. CDR1 GTSNPN and CDR2 SVGIG come from the germline V gene (reference sequence). This chain's CDR3 is CAWSPPRTANTEAFF. CDR3 in DNA: TGTGCCTGGAGTCCCCCCCGGACAGCGAACACTGAAGCTTTCTTT.

Ten or more counts support this clonotype. The chain uses TRBV9 and TRBJ2-2; 8 bases are a match to TRBD2. After removal of 3 bases from V and 8 bases from J, the junction contained 6 bases not matched to a gene. Germline assignment: CDR1 SGDLS and CDR2 YYNGEE. The CDR3 contains 14 residues. The CDR3 DNA reads TGTGCCAGCAGCGGAGGCGGACTAGCAGGGGAGCTGTTTTTT. Translated, it gives CASSGGGLAGELFF.

There are a few counts of this clonotype. V is TRBV7-9 and J is TRBJ1-6; weak D call: TRBD1 (6 bases). Germline V gives CDR1 SEHNR, CDR2 FQNEAQ (reference sequence). This CDR3 region has 16 residues. V shed 5 bases and J shed 0 bases, with 11 bases lying between them. CDR3 region: CASSPQGSSYNSPLHF. The CDR3 DNA is TGTGCCAGCAGCCCACAGGGCAGCTCCTATAATTCACCCCTCCACTTT.